The 12 T cell receptor beta chains given below trace back to one sample, sequenced in a study of T cell responses to AZD1222 COVID-19 vaccine. The repertoire was sequenced with immunoSEQ multiplex PCR; TCRdb's copy has only in-frame clones and lacks some. The table lists about 120,000 clones, roughly 84% of them singletons. Sequences were derived from peripheral blood, sampled 28 days after the second AZD1222 dose. The origin of the receptors is an adult who received the AZD1222 COVID-19 vaccine.

The rearrangement joins TRBV11-2 to TRBJ1-4; 10 bases fit TRBD1. V was clipped by 5 bases and J by 6 bases; unmatched bases: 3. CDR3 length: 14 residues. Germline loops: CDR1 SGHAT, CDR2 FQNNGV. The CDR3: CASSPGQGYEKLFF. The CDR3 nucleotides read TGTGCCAGCAGCCCGGGACAGGGGTATGAAAAACTGTTTTTT.

This chain uses TRBV5-1 with TRBJ2-2; D possibly corresponds to TRBD1 (5 bases). The CDR3 length is 14 residues. Per the germline V gene, CDR1 is SGHRS and CDR2 is YFSETQ. The V and J ends lost 4 bases and 1 base respectively, with 8 bases between them. CDR3 sequence reads: CASSTTGNTGELFF. In DNA, the CDR3 is TGCGCCAGCAGCACTACAGGGAACACCGGGGAGCTGTTTTTT.

V usage is TRBV14 and J usage is TRBJ2-3; D is unresolved. The CDR3 loop spans 12 amino acids. Looked up from germline, CDR1 is SGHDN and CDR2 is FVKESK. Trimming shortened V by 0 bases and J by 8 bases, and 6 bases separated the two germline ends. In DNA form, the CDR3 reads TGTGCCAGCAGCCAAGATAGGGCTACGCAGTATTTT. This gives the protein CASSQDRATQYF.

This chain uses TRBV3-1 (or the pseudogene TRBV3-2) with TRBJ2-5; tentative D call: TRBD1 (6 bases). The CDR3 spans 14 residues. Looked up from germline, CDR1 is LGHDT and CDR2 is YNNKEL (reference sequence). The V gene lost 0 bases and the J gene lost 7 bases, with 12 bases spanning the gap. The CDR3: CASSQDHRAGTQYF. The CDR3, as DNA: TGTGCCAGCAGCCAAGATCACAGGGCGGGGACCCAGTACTTC.

The rearrangement joins TRBV5-1 to TRBJ2-2; D not resolved. This CDR3 contains 13 residues. Germline-derived CDR1 and CDR2 are SGHRS and YFSETQ. Trimming took off 0 bases at V and 5 bases at J, with 5 bases between the two ends. The CDR3 nucleotides are TGCGCCAGCAGCTTGGAAGCGACCGGGGAGCTGTTTTTT. This codes for CASSLEATGELFF.

J is TRBJ1-1 and V is TRBV19; possible D gene TRBD1, 6 bases. Germline CDR1 is LNHDA and CDR2 is SQIVND (reference sequence). Trimming pared 6 bases from V and 4 bases from J, leaving 15 bases between. There are 14 residues in the CDR3. CDR3 in amino acids: CASRSYEGGTEAFF. The CDR3 DNA reads TGTGCCAGTAGGAGTTATGAGGGGGGCACTGAAGCTTTCTTT.

The J gene is TRBJ2-5, the V gene TRBV15; 9 bases align to TRBD2. This CDR3 is built from 15 residues. Germline assignment: CDR1 LNHNV and CDR2 YYDKDF (reference sequence). Trimming at V came to 2 bases and at J to 5 bases, leaving 6 bases not matched to a gene. The CDR3 spells CATSRIAGDGETQYF. The CDR3 DNA reads as TGTGCCACCAGCAGAATAGCGGGAGATGGGGAGACCCAGTACTTC.

The chain uses TRBV20-1 and TRBJ2-7, with no clear D. The CDR3 contains 11 residues. Germline V gene sequence: CDR1 DFQATT, CDR2 SNEGSKA (reference sequence). Trimming shortened V by 7 bases and J by 0 bases, and 7 bases separated the two germline ends. The CDR3 sequence is CSGGNSYEQYF. The CDR3 nucleotides read TGCAGTGGTGGGAACTCCTACGAGCAGTACTTC.

The gene calls are TRBV10-3 and TRBJ2-5, with D possibly TRBD1 on 6 matching bases. V was cut by 2 bases and J by 5 bases, with 12 bases left in between. The CDR3 length is 14 residues. Germline CDR1 ENHRY, CDR2 SYGVKD. The CDR3 protein is CAISERAGDETQYF. DNA of the CDR3: TGTGCCATCAGTGAGCGGGCAGGGGATGAGACCCAGTACTTC.

The rearrangement uses TRBV6-5 and TRBJ1-1; possibly TRBD1 for D (6 bases). V was trimmed by 6 bases and J by 0 bases, leaving 11 bases between them. This CDR3 is 14 amino acids long. The V gene's germline CDR1 is MNHEY and CDR2 SVGAGI. This CDR3 is CASSLTGMNTEAFF. The CDR3 DNA reads TGTGCCAGCAGCTTAACAGGGATGAACACTGAAGCTTTCTTT.

The chain couples TRBV19 to TRBJ1-1; a weak D match, TRBD1 (6 bases). Looked up from germline, CDR1 is LNHDA and CDR2 is SQIVND (reference sequence). V dropped 6 bases and J dropped 10 bases, with 15 bases sitting between them. This CDR3 has 12 residues. The CDR3 spells CASRQGNSGAFF. The CDR3 DNA sequence: TGTGCCAGTAGACAGGGCAATTCGGGAGCTTTCTTT.

This sequence joins TRBV6-5 and TRBJ2-1; TRBD2 agrees at 7 bases. Germline V gives CDR1 MNHEY, CDR2 SVGAGI. The CDR3 runs 14 residues. V trimming: 5 bases; J trimming: 3 bases; junction bases outside the gene matches: 4. CDR3 region: CASSPAGSYNEQFF. Written as DNA, the CDR3 is TGTGCCAGCAGTCCAGCGGGGAGCTACAATGAGCAGTTCTTC.